This section outlines one TCR beta chain sequence together with its context. Its specificity is not known. Sequencing used immunoSEQ multiplex PCR; TCRdb keeps in-frame clones, though not all of them. The sample lists 7,400 or so clones, 95% to 98% occurring once. This record belongs to a study of naive CD8 T cells in extremely preterm neonates. Findings and caveats of the study: Term neonates 0.4% to 0.5%, young children 0.025% to 0.035%, adults 0.01%; preterm neonates shared roughly 2.8%. Relative to older groups, preterm infants had shorter, less trimmed CDR3s with fewer N additions. Preterm neonate repertoires were significantly less rich by iChao1 than others.

The length of the CDR3 is 10 residues. Trimming took 7 bases from V and 7 from J, leaving 7 bases between them. Germline-derived CDR1 and CDR2 are LNHDA and SQIVND (reference sequence). Elective cesarean births at roughly 37-41 weeks, without labor or membrane rupture, supplied the cord blood. Excluded: fetal demise, active maternal HSV, known maternal HIV. Input material: naive CD8+ T cells from cord blood. The chain is built from TRBV19 and TRBJ1-1; D remains ambiguous. This receptor was identified in a newborn in good health. Here the CDR3 reads CASIGGEAFF. CDR3 in DNA: TGTGCCAGTATTGGCGGTGAAGCTTTCTTT.